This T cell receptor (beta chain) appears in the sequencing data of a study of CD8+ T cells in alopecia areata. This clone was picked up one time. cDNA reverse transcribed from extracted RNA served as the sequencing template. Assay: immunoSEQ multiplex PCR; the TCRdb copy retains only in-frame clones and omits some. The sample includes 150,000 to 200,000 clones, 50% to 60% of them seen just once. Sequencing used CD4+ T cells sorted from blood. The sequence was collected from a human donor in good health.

As DNA, the CDR3 is TGTGCCAGCAGCTTACGGACGCGCAATCAGCCCCAGCATTTT. Protein sequence: CASSLRTRNQPQHF. This rearrangement joins TRBV7-2 to TRBJ1-5; no definite D call. V was clipped by 2 bases and J by 2 bases, with 7 bases between them. The CDR3 consists of 14 residues. Germline CDR1 and CDR2: SGHTA and FQGNSA.